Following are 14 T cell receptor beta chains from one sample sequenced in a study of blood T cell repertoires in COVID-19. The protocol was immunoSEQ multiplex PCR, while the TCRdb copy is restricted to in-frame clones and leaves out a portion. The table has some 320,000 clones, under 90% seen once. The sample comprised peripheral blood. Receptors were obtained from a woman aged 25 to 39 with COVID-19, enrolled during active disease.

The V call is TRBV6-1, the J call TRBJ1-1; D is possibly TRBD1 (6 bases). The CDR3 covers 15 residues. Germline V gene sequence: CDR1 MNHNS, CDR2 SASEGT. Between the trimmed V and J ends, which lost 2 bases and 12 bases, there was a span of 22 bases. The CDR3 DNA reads TGTGCCAGCAGTGAACAGGATGGCAGGGGCCCCGGGACTTTCTTT. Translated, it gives CASSEQDGRGPGTFF.

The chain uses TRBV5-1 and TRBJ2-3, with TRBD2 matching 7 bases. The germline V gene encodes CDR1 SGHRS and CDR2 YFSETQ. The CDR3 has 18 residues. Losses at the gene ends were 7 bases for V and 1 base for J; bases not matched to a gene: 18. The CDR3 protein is CASRQRASWGGGTDTQYF. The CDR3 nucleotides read TGCGCCAGCCGCCAACGGGCCTCCTGGGGGGGAGGCACAGATACGCAGTATTTT.

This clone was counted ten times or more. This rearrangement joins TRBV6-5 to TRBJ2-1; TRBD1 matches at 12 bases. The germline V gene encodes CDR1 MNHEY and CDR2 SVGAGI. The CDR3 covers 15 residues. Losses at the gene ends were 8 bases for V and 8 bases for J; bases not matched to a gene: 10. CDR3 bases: TGTGCCAGCCAACGCCTGGGACAGGGGGCCTATGAGCAGTTCTTC. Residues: CASQRLGQGAYEQFF.

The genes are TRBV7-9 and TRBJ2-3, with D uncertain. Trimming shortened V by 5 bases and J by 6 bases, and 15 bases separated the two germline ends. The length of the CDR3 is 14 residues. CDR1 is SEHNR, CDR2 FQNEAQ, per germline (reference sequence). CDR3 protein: CASSLPRGRDTQYF. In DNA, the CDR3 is TGTGCCAGCAGCCTACCGCGCGGAAGGGATACGCAGTATTTT.

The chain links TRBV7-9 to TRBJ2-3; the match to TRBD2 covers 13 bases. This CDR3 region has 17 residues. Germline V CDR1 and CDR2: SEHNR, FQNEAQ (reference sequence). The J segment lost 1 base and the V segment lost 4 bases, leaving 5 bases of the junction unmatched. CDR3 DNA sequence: TGTGCCAGCAGCTCACTAGCGGGGGGGCGGGGCACAGATACGCAGTATTTT. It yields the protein CASSSLAGGRGTDTQYF.

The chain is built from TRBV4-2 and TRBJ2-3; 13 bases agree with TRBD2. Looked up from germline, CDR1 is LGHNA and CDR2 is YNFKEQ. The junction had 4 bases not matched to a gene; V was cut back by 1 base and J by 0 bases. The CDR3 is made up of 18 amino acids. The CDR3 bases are TGTGCCAGCAGCCAAGGACTAGCGGGGGGCCAGAGCACAGATACGCAGTATTTT. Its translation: CASSQGLAGGQSTDTQYF.

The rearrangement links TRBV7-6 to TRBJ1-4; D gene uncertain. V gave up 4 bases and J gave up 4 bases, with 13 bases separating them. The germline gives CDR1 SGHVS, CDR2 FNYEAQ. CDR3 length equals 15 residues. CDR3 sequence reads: CASSSSRGFNEKLFF. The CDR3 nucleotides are TGTGCCAGCAGCTCTAGCCGGGGTTTTAATGAAAAACTGTTTTTT.

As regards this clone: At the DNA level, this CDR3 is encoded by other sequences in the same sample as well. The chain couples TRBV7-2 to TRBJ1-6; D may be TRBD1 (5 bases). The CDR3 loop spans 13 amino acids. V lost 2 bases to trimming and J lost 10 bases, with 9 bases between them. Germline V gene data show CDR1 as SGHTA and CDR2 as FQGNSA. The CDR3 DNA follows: TGTGCCAGCAGCTTACAGGGTTGGTCACCCCTCCACTTT. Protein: CASSLQGWSPLHF.

The CDR3 DNA sequence: TGTGCCAGCAGCCGTAGGGGGCGAGGGACAGATACGCAGTATTTT. Translation gives CASSRRGRGTDTQYF. J is TRBJ2-3 and V is TRBV5-8; 7 nucleotides match TRBD1. This CDR3 contains 15 residues. After removal of 4 bases from V and 3 bases from J, the junction contained 8 bases not matched to a gene. The germline V gene has CDR1 SGHTS and CDR2 YDEGEE.

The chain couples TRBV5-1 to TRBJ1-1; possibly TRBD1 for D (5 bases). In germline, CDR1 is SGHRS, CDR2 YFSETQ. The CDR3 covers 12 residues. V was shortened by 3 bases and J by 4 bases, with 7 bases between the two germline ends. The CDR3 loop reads CASSWGGTEAFF. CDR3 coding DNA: TGCGCCAGCAGCTGGGGGGGCACTGAAGCTTTCTTT.

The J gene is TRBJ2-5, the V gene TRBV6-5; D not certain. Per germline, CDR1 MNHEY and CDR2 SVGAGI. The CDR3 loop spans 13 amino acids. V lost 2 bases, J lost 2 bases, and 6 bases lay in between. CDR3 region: CASSYDGQETQYF. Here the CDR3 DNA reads TGTGCCAGCAGTTACGACGGGCAAGAGACCCAGTACTTC.

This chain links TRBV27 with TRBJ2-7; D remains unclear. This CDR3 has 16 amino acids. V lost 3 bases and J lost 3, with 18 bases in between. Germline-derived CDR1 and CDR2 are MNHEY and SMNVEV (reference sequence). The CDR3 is CASSFEPATPYYEQYF. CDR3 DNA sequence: TGTGCCAGCAGTTTCGAACCCGCTACCCCCTACTACGAGCAGTACTTC.

The CDR3 DNA is TGTGCCAGAAGCCCGACATTGGCCGAGACCCAGTACTTC. It yields the protein CARSPTLAETQYF. The chain links TRBV5-3 to TRBJ2-5; D remains unclear. TRBV5-3 is an ORF, and what it does is uncertain. The V gene lost 4 bases and the J gene lost 5 bases, with 12 bases spanning the gap. CDR3 length equals 13 residues.

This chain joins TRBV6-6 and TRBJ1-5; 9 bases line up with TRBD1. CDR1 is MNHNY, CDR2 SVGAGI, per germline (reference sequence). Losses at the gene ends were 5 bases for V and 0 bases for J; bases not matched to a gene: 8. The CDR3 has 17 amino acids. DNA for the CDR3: TGTGCCAGCAGTCACCCCGGGACAGGGTATAGCAATCAGCCCCAGCATTTT. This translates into CASSHPGTGYSNQPQHF.